The rows below give T cell receptor beta chains drawn from one sample of a study of blood T cell repertoires in COVID-19. The data were produced by immunoSEQ multiplex PCR, yet TCRdb's version contains in-frame clones alone and is incomplete. The sample has some 200,000 clones, just over 85% seen once. Sequencing was done on a sample of peripheral blood. These receptors were obtained from an elderly man with acute or convalescent COVID-19. The CDR3 runs from the conserved cysteine through the conserved F or W. D genes are given only for firm matches. Not all rows give a size; the values are once, few, many and, for expanded clones, a class.

clone size: -
CDR3 length: 17
D gene: TRBD2
V gene: TRBV24-1
J gene: TRBJ2-3
CDR3 protein: CATSDPLGTSGSDTQYF
CDR3 DNA: TGTGCCACCAGTGACCCGCTGGGGACTAGCGGATCAGATACGCAGTATTTT

clone size: -
CDR3 length: 15
D gene: TRBD1
V gene: TRBV3-1/TRBV3-2
J gene: TRBJ2-7
CDR3 protein: CASSQGDRGAYEQYF
CDR3 DNA: TGTGCCAGCAGCCAGGGTGACAGGGGAGCCTACGAGCAGTACTTC

clone size: -
CDR3 length: 15
D gene: -
V gene: TRBV18
J gene: TRBJ2-3
CDR3 protein: CASSPRRGPTDTQYF
CDR3 DNA: TGTGCCAGCTCACCACGGCGGGGGCCGACAGATACGCAGTATTTT

clone size: few
CDR3 length: 16
D gene: TRBD1
V gene: TRBV18
J gene: TRBJ1-6
CDR3 protein: CASSPTTGQINSPLHF
CDR3 DNA: TGTGCCAGCTCACCAACCACGGGACAGATTAATTCACCCCTCCACTTT

clone size: -
CDR3 length: 14
D gene: -
V gene: TRBV28
J gene: TRBJ2-3
CDR3 protein: CASIISGRTDTQYF
CDR3 DNA: TGTGCCAGCATCATAAGCGGGCGCACAGATACGCAGTATTTT

clone size: few
CDR3 length: 14
D gene: -
V gene: TRBV25-1
J gene: TRBJ1-6
CDR3 protein: CASSEYAGRSPLHF
CDR3 DNA: TGTGCCAGCAGTGAATATGCAGGGCGATCACCCCTCCACTTT

clone size: -
CDR3 length: 14
D gene: -
V gene: TRBV7-8
J gene: TRBJ2-7
CDR3 protein: CASSLGGGTYEQYF
CDR3 DNA: TGTGCCAGCAGCTTAGGAGGAGGAACCTACGAGCAGTACTTC

clone size: once
CDR3 length: 15
D gene: TRBD2
V gene: TRBV7-8
J gene: TRBJ2-5
CDR3 protein: CASSIGLAGGETQYF
CDR3 DNA: TGTGCCAGCAGCATCGGACTAGCGGGAGGAGAGACCCAGTACTTC

clone size: -
CDR3 length: 14
D gene: TRBD1
V gene: TRBV11-2
J gene: TRBJ1-1
CDR3 protein: CASSLSQGAGRAFF
CDR3 DNA: TGTGCCAGCAGCTTAAGTCAGGGGGCAGGGAGGGCTTTCTTT

clone size: -
CDR3 length: 16
D gene: TRBD1
V gene: TRBV7-2
J gene: TRBJ1-3
CDR3 protein: CASSPLRGSSGNTIYF
CDR3 DNA: TGTGCCAGCAGCCCACTCAGGGGGAGCTCTGGAAACACCATATATTTT

clone size: -
CDR3 length: 15
D gene: -
V gene: TRBV15
J gene: TRBJ1-5
CDR3 protein: CATSRDKGLAMPQHF
CDR3 DNA: TGTGCCACCAGCAGAGATAAGGGGTTGGCAATGCCCCAGCATTTT

clone size: -
CDR3 length: 15
D gene: TRBD1
V gene: TRBV19
J gene: TRBJ1-6
CDR3 protein: CASRLEGAGLGTLHF
CDR3 DNA: TGTGCCAGTAGACTCGAGGGGGCCGGGTTGGGAACCCTCCACTTT

clone size: -
CDR3 length: 13
D gene: -
V gene: TRBV12-3/TRBV12-4
J gene: TRBJ1-1
CDR3 protein: CASSLQENTEAFF
CDR3 DNA: TGTGCCAGCAGCCTACAGGAGAACACTGAAGCTTTCTTT

clone size: -
CDR3 length: 14
D gene: -
V gene: TRBV2
J gene: TRBJ2-7
CDR3 protein: CASRGTSNSYEQYF
CDR3 DNA: TGTGCCAGCAGGGGGACTTCAAACTCCTACGAGCAGTACTTC

clone size: -
CDR3 length: 15
D gene: TRBD1
V gene: TRBV5-6
J gene: TRBJ2-1
CDR3 protein: CASSFWTGLGNEQFF
CDR3 DNA: TGTGCCAGCAGCTTCTGGACAGGGCTCGGGAATGAGCAGTTCTTC

clone size: few
CDR3 length: 15
D gene: TRBD1
V gene: TRBV6-5
J gene: TRBJ2-5
CDR3 protein: CASSPQTGQQETQYF
CDR3 DNA: TGTGCCAGCAGTCCCCAAACGGGACAGCAAGAGACCCAGTACTTC

clone size: -
CDR3 length: 14
D gene: -
V gene: TRBV24-1
J gene: TRBJ1-2
CDR3 protein: CATSDFGGGGGYTF
CDR3 DNA: TGTGCCACCAGTGATTTCGGAGGGGGGGGCGGCTACACCTTC

clone size: -
CDR3 length: 16
D gene: TRBD2
V gene: TRBV7-9
J gene: TRBJ2-7
CDR3 protein: CASSRWTSGSVNEQYF
CDR3 DNA: TGTGCCAGCAGCCGCTGGACTAGCGGGAGTGTGAACGAGCAGTACTTC

clone size: -
CDR3 length: 15
D gene: -
V gene: TRBV5-6
J gene: TRBJ1-5
CDR3 protein: CASSSGGAGGGPGHF
CDR3 DNA: TGTGCCAGCAGCTCCGGGGGAGCAGGCGGCGGCCCCGGGCATTTT

clone size: -
CDR3 length: 15
D gene: TRBD2
V gene: TRBV10-3
J gene: TRBJ2-1
CDR3 protein: CAISESGGGYNEQFF
CDR3 DNA: TGTGCCATCAGTGAAAGCGGGGGGGGTTACAATGAGCAGTTCTTC

clone size: once
CDR3 length: 16
D gene: TRBD1
V gene: TRBV14
J gene: TRBJ2-7
CDR3 protein: CASSHKRDRFQYEQYF
CDR3 DNA: TGTGCCAGCAGCCACAAACGGGACAGGTTTCAGTACGAGCAGTACTTC

clone size: -
CDR3 length: 14
D gene: -
V gene: TRBV7-9
J gene: TRBJ1-1
CDR3 protein: CASSIPVRETEAFF
CDR3 DNA: TGTGCCAGCAGCATCCCTGTCCGGGAGACTGAAGCTTTCTTT

clone size: -
CDR3 length: 16
D gene: TRBD1
V gene: TRBV27
J gene: TRBJ1-5
CDR3 protein: CASSNIKNDRGQPQHF
CDR3 DNA: TGTGCCAGCAGCAACATCAAAAATGACAGGGGGCAGCCCCAGCATTTT

clone size: -
CDR3 length: 14
D gene: TRBD1
V gene: TRBV7-9
J gene: TRBJ1-4
CDR3 protein: CASSQGAENEKLFF
CDR3 DNA: TGTGCCAGCAGCCAGGGGGCGGAAAATGAAAAACTGTTTTTT

clone size: -
CDR3 length: 13
D gene: -
V gene: TRBV7-2
J gene: TRBJ2-5
CDR3 protein: CASSFLAEETQYF
CDR3 DNA: TGTGCCAGCAGCTTCCTAGCCGAAGAGACCCAGTACTTC

clone size: -
CDR3 length: 15
D gene: TRBD1
V gene: TRBV18
J gene: TRBJ1-1
CDR3 protein: CASSPPGQQNTEAFF
CDR3 DNA: TGTGCCAGCTCACCCCCGGGACAGCAAAACACTGAAGCTTTCTTT

clone size: -
CDR3 length: 14
D gene: -
V gene: TRBV11-2
J gene: TRBJ2-5
CDR3 protein: CASSLQQGIETQYF
CDR3 DNA: TGTGCCAGCAGCTTACAACAGGGAATAGAGACCCAGTACTTC

clone size: -
CDR3 length: 18
D gene: -
V gene: TRBV28
J gene: TRBJ2-4
CDR3 protein: CASSLYQGHSEAKNIQYF
CDR3 DNA: TGTGCCAGCAGTTTATACCAGGGCCATTCGGAAGCCAAAAACATTCAGTACTTC

clone size: -
CDR3 length: 16
D gene: TRBD1
V gene: TRBV7-9
J gene: TRBJ2-1
CDR3 protein: CASSRPRGPSVSEQFF
CDR3 DNA: TGTGCCAGCAGCCGCCCAAGGGGGCCCTCCGTTAGTGAGCAGTTCTTC

clone size: -
CDR3 length: 15
D gene: TRBD1
V gene: TRBV28
J gene: TRBJ1-4
CDR3 protein: CASSFDQGGQEKLFF
CDR3 DNA: TGTGCCAGCAGTTTTGACCAGGGGGGTCAAGAAAAACTGTTTTTT

clone size: -
CDR3 length: 15
D gene: -
V gene: TRBV7-2
J gene: TRBJ2-3
CDR3 protein: CASSLYQALGDTQYF
CDR3 DNA: TGTGCCAGCAGCTTATATCAGGCCCTCGGAGATACGCAGTATTTT

clone size: -
CDR3 length: 14
D gene: -
V gene: TRBV5-1
J gene: TRBJ2-7
CDR3 protein: CASSRATEPYEQYF
CDR3 DNA: TGCGCCAGCAGCCGAGCTACAGAACCGTACGAGCAGTACTTC

clone size: -
CDR3 length: 15
D gene: -
V gene: TRBV6-1
J gene: TRBJ1-4
CDR3 protein: CASSEALGGFEKLFF
CDR3 DNA: TGTGCCAGCAGTGAAGCGCTAGGAGGGTTTGAAAAACTGTTTTTT

clone size: -
CDR3 length: 14
D gene: -
V gene: TRBV13
J gene: TRBJ2-1
CDR3 protein: CASSLPRSYNEQFF
CDR3 DNA: TGTGCCAGCAGCCTTCCCCGGTCCTACAATGAGCAGTTCTTC

clone size: once
CDR3 length: 14
D gene: -
V gene: TRBV6-6
J gene: TRBJ1-2
CDR3 protein: CASSYGTASNGYTF
CDR3 DNA: TGTGCCAGCAGTTACGGGACTGCTAGTAATGGCTACACCTTC

clone size: many
CDR3 length: 17
D gene: TRBD1
V gene: TRBV5-1
J gene: TRBJ2-3
CDR3 protein: CASSLGQGGASTDTQYF
CDR3 DNA: TGCGCCAGCAGCTTGGGACAGGGGGGTGCTAGCACAGATACGCAGTATTTT

clone size: -
CDR3 length: 13
D gene: TRBD1
V gene: TRBV29-1
J gene: TRBJ1-3
CDR3 protein: CSVRTGEGNTIYF
CDR3 DNA: TGCAGCGTGAGGACAGGGGAAGGAAACACCATATATTTT

clone size: -
CDR3 length: 15
D gene: TRBD2
V gene: TRBV28
J gene: TRBJ2-7
CDR3 protein: CASRGGASGSYEQYF
CDR3 DNA: TGTGCCAGCAGGGGCGGGGCTAGCGGCTCCTACGAGCAGTACTTC

clone size: -
CDR3 length: 13
D gene: TRBD1
V gene: TRBV28
J gene: TRBJ2-7
CDR3 protein: CASSLNRGYEQYF
CDR3 DNA: TGTGCCAGCAGTTTAAACAGGGGCTACGAGCAGTACTTC

clone size: -
CDR3 length: 15
D gene: -
V gene: TRBV19
J gene: TRBJ1-1
CDR3 protein: CASSIEQGMNTEAFF
CDR3 DNA: TGTGCCAGTAGTATTGAGCAGGGAATGAACACTGAAGCTTTCTTT

clone size: -
CDR3 length: 15
D gene: -
V gene: TRBV9
J gene: TRBJ1-2
CDR3 protein: CASSVGTEIFYGYTF
CDR3 DNA: TGTGCCAGCAGCGTAGGGACAGAGATCTTCTATGGCTACACCTTC

clone size: -
CDR3 length: 15
D gene: -
V gene: TRBV27
J gene: TRBJ2-7
CDR3 protein: CASSRQTSRSDEQYF
CDR3 DNA: TGTGCCAGCAGTCGTCAAACTAGCAGGAGCGACGAGCAGTACTTC

clone size: -
CDR3 length: 14
D gene: -
V gene: TRBV5-1
J gene: TRBJ1-6
CDR3 protein: CASSRGGNNSPLHF
CDR3 DNA: TGCGCCAGCAGCAGAGGAGGGAATAATTCACCCCTCCACTTT

clone size: -
CDR3 length: 16
D gene: -
V gene: TRBV4-2
J gene: TRBJ1-5
CDR3 protein: CASSPYPTGSIQPQHF
CDR3 DNA: TGTGCCAGCAGCCCTTATCCTACAGGGAGCATTCAGCCCCAGCATTTT

clone size: -
CDR3 length: 16
D gene: TRBD2
V gene: TRBV4-2
J gene: TRBJ2-7
CDR3 protein: CASSPEVLAGIHEQYF
CDR3 DNA: TGTGCCAGCAGCCCAGAGGTACTAGCGGGAATCCACGAGCAGTACTTC

clone size: -
CDR3 length: 16
D gene: TRBD2
V gene: TRBV11-3
J gene: TRBJ2-3
CDR3 protein: CASSLGTSGNTDTQYF
CDR3 DNA: TGTGCCAGCAGCTTAGGGACTAGCGGCAACACAGATACGCAGTATTTT